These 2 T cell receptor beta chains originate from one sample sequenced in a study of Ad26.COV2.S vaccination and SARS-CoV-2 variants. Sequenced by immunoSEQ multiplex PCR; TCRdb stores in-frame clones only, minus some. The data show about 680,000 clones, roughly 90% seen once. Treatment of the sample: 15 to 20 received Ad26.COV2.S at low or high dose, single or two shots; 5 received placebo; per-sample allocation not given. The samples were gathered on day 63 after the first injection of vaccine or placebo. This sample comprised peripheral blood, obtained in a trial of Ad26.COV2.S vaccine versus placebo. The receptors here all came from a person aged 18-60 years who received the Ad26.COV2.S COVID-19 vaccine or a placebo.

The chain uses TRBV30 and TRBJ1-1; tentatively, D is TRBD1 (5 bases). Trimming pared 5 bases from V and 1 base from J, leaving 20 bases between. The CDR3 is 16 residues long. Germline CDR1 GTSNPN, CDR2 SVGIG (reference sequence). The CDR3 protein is CAWVHGTPRGNTEAFF. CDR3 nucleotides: TGTGCCTGGGTACACGGGACCCCCAGAGGGAACACTGAAGCTTTCTTT.

The CDR3 bases are TGTGCCAGCAGCCGACCCTCCGGGACAGGGGTGAACACTGAAGCTTTCTTT. This gives the protein CASSRPSGTGVNTEAFF. The chain has TRBV4-2 and TRBJ1-1, with TRBD1 matching 10 bases. CDR1 is LGHNA and CDR2 is YNFKEQ in the germline V gene. The trim removed 4 bases at V and 0 bases at J, leaving 8 bases unmatched. This CDR3 spans 17 amino acids.